The next 3 T cell receptor beta chains were all read from a single sample in a study of neurological immune-mediated disorders. MiXCR was run by TCRdb on the 5' RACE reads, yielding one entry per CDR3 protein. Among approximately 26,000 distinct CDR3 sequences listed, 2.5% to 4% were seen once. What was sequenced was PBMCs. These receptors were collected from a woman aged 25 to 39 with multiple sclerosis.

This clonotype was seen ten or more times. The J gene is TRBJ1-6, the V gene TRBV7-2; D gene uncertain. With 2 bases removed from V and 0 bases from J, the gap between germline ends came to 11 bases. There are 17 residues in the CDR3. CDR1 and CDR2 from the germline V gene are SGHTA and FQGNSA. CDR3 in DNA: TGTGCCAGCAGCTTATCCGTGATTAGCTCCTATAATTCACCCCTCCACTTT. Residues: CASSLSVISSYNSPLHF.

This clonotype was observed at least ten times. The chain employs TRBV11-2 and TRBJ1-1; D not certain. Trimming cost V 0 bases and J 5 bases, with 7 bases left between them. The CDR3 extends over 13 amino acids. CDR1 is SGHAT and CDR2 is FQNNGV in the germline V gene. In DNA, the CDR3 is TGTGCCAGCAGCTTAGAGACTGGGACTGAAGCTTTCTTT. The encoded protein is CASSLETGTEAFF.

This clonotype has a count of ten or more. V and J are TRBV7-2 and TRBJ2-7; D is possibly TRBD2 (6 bases). CDR1 and CDR2 (germline): SGHTA, FQGNSA. V lost 4 bases, J lost 9 bases, and 16 bases lay in between. CDR3 length: 13 amino acids. CDR3: CASSSSREEGQYF. In DNA form, the CDR3 reads TGTGCCAGCAGCTCCTCAAGGGAGGAAGGGCAGTACTTC.